The 29 T cell receptor beta chains reported below all come from one sample, sequenced in a study of radiotherapy plus CTLA-4 blockade in lung cancer. Sequenced by immunoSEQ multiplex PCR; TCRdb stores in-frame clones only, minus some. The sample records about 95,000 clones, 83% being singletons. This specimen consisted of peripheral blood, obtained from a patient treated with radiotherapy plus ipilimumab. The receptor set was obtained from a human donor with non-small cell lung cancer who had stable disease on radiotherapy plus ipilimumab.

The chain combines TRBV11-2 with TRBJ1-2, with a tentative D call TRBD1 (6 bases). The CDR3 sequence is 14 residues long. Germline V CDR1 and CDR2: SGHAT, FQNNGV. V lost 1 base, J lost 4 bases, and 10 bases lay in between. The CDR3 spells CASSLGQVGYGYTF. The CDR3 DNA reads TGTGCCAGCAGCTTAGGACAGGTGGGCTATGGCTACACCTTC. Full variable domain (missing parts from reference TRBV11-2 and TRBJ1-2): EAGVAQSPRYKIIEKRQSVAFWCNPISGHATLYWYQQILGQGPKLLIQFQNNGVVDDSQLPKDRFSAERLKGVDSTLKIQPAKLEDSAVYLCASSLGQVGYGYTFGSGTRLTVV.

The rearrangement joins TRBV5-6 to TRBJ2-5; 12 bases match TRBD1. V shed 0 bases and J 6 bases; nucleotides not matched to a gene: 6. Germline V gene sequence: CDR1 SGHDT, CDR2 YYEEEE. The CDR3 extends over 16 amino acids. CDR3 protein: CASSLGGDRGRKTQYF. CDR3 DNA: TGTGCCAGCAGCTTGGGCGGGGACAGGGGGCGTAAGACCCAGTACTTC.

This clone is a singleton in its sample. V gene TRBV19 combines with J gene TRBJ1-6; D is possibly TRBD1 (6 bases). Trimming left V 7 bases short and J 4 bases short, with 17 bases between. Germline CDR1 reads LNHDA; CDR2 reads SQIVND (reference sequence). CDR3 size: 16 residues. DNA of the CDR3: TGTGCCAGTACCGAGAGGGGGGCAAGATATAATTCACCCCTCCACTTT. Protein: CASTERGARYNSPLHF. Looking up the rest from reference TRBV19 and TRBJ1-6 gives the full variable domain: DGGITQSPKYLFRKEGQNVTLSCEQNLNHDAMYWYRQDPGQGLRLIYYSQIVNDFQKGDIAEGYSVSREKKESFPLTVTSAQKNPTAFYLCASTERGARYNSPLHFGNGTRLTVT.

J is TRBJ2-7 and V is TRBV28; the D gene is possibly TRBD1 (5 bases). The germline V gene has CDR1 MDHEN and CDR2 SYDVKM. V lost 3 bases, J lost 2 bases, and 11 bases lay in between. The CDR3 totals 14 residues. The CDR3 spells CASSFGRGPYEQYF. For the CDR3, the DNA is TGTGCCAGCAGTTTTGGAAGGGGCCCCTACGAGCAGTACTTC.

This clone came up a few times. The CDR3 nucleotides are TGTGCCAGCTCCCTAACTGTGGACACCATATATTTT. As protein: CASSLTVDTIYF. This sequence joins TRBV7-2 and TRBJ1-3; D is uncertain. The CDR3 sequence is 12 residues long. V lost 8 bases and J 8 bases, leaving 13 bases between the germline ends. Germline V gene lookup returns CDR1 SGHTA and CDR2 FQGNSA.

As DNA, the CDR3 is TGTGCCAGTAGTATAGTGGGGCAGGTGAACACTGAAGCTTTCTTT. This sequence encodes CASSIVGQVNTEAFF. The chain combines TRBV19 with TRBJ1-1, with D possibly TRBD1 on 5 matching bases. The CDR3 runs to 15 residues. The germline V gene encodes CDR1 LNHDA and CDR2 SQIVND (reference sequence). V was pared by 1 base and J by 0 bases, with 9 bases between.

V is TRBV27 and J is TRBJ2-5; D call uncertain. The germline V gene encodes CDR1 MNHEY and CDR2 SMNVEV (reference sequence). The V gene lost 0 bases and the J gene lost 0 bases, with 8 bases spanning the gap. The CDR3 runs 15 residues. This CDR3 reads CASSLSLANQETQYF. The CDR3 DNA follows: TGTGCCAGCAGTTTATCGTTGGCTAACCAAGAGACCCAGTACTTC.

This chain links TRBV28 with TRBJ2-5; 12 bases are shared with TRBD2. Germline CDR1 is MDHEN and CDR2 is SYDVKM. The V gene end was trimmed by 9 bases and the J gene end by 4 bases; junction bases not matched to a gene: 12. The CDR3 is made up of 16 amino acids. DNA of the CDR3: TGTGCCAGTCACCCCGTAGGACTAGCGGGACTAGAGACCCAGTACTTC. This gives the protein CASHPVGLAGLETQYF.

CDR3 sequence (DNA): TGTGCCACCAGCAGAGGGGGCAGAGTCGGATTCGAAGCTTTCTTT. Its translation is CATSRGGRVGFEAFF. This chain connects TRBV15 to TRBJ1-1, with D tentatively TRBD1 (5 bases). Germline values: CDR1 LNHNV, CDR2 YYDKDF (reference sequence). With 1 base removed from V and 8 bases from J, the gap between germline ends came to 17 bases. The CDR3 loop spans 15 amino acids.

This chain links TRBV5-1 with TRBJ2-7, with D possibly being TRBD1 (6 bases). This CDR3 is built from 16 residues. V lost 2 bases and J lost 5, with 20 bases in between. Germline V gene lookup returns CDR1 SGHRS and CDR2 YFSETQ. The chain's CDR3 is CASSFYPSQGKNEQYF. For the CDR3, the DNA is TGCGCCAGCAGCTTTTACCCATCGCAGGGGAAAAACGAGCAGTACTTC.

This CDR3 is CASSLTRGGGNEQFF. As DNA, the CDR3 is TGTGCCAGCAGCTTGACGCGGGGGGGAGGGAATGAGCAGTTCTTC. The chain employs TRBV7-9 and TRBJ2-1; 9 nucleotides match TRBD2. V lost 3 bases to trimming and J lost 7 bases; unmatched junction nucleotides: 7. The germline V gene has CDR1 SEHNR and CDR2 FQNEAQ (reference sequence). The CDR3 runs to 15 residues.

The chain carries TRBV6-5 and TRBJ1-1, with D perhaps TRBD1 (5 bases). CDR3 length: 14 residues. Germline CDR1 MNHEY, CDR2 SVGAGI. Trimming shortened V by 6 bases and J by 0 bases, and 11 bases separated the two germline ends. Here the CDR3 reads CASRPRGMNTEAFF. The DNA of the CDR3 is TGTGCCAGCAGACCGCGGGGCATGAACACTGAAGCTTTCTTT.

J is TRBJ2-1 and V is TRBV12-2; TRBD2, the D gene given by the table, was not confirmed from the DNA. TRBV12-2 is annotated as a pseudogene. The CDR3 covers 14 residues. The CDR3 region has the DNA TGTGCAAGTCGCTTAGAACGGCTAGCGGATGAGCAGTTCTTC. Translating it yields CASRLERLADEQFF.

The CDR3 DNA reads TGTGCCAGCAGCCCGGACAGGGACCATGAGCAGTTCTTC. This codes for CASSPDRDHEQFF. The rearrangement links TRBV13 to TRBJ2-1, with 8 bases aligning to TRBD1. This CDR3 comprises 13 residues. Germline V gives CDR1 PRHDT, CDR2 FYEKMQ (reference sequence). The V segment lost 5 bases and the J segment 8 bases; nucleotides outside the gene matches: 5.

The chain joins TRBV18 to TRBJ2-5; no definite D call. CDR3 size: 12 residues. Trimming took off 6 bases at V and 0 bases at J, with 5 bases between the two ends. The V gene's germline CDR1 is KGHSH and CDR2 LQKENI. Here the CDR3 reads CASSLYQETQYF. Here the CDR3 DNA reads TGTGCCAGCTCCCTGTACCAAGAGACCCAGTACTTC.

The chain recombines TRBV19 with TRBJ2-1; 8 nucleotides line up with TRBD1. The germline V gene encodes CDR1 LNHDA and CDR2 SQIVND (reference sequence). The CDR3 loop spans 12 amino acids. V lost 10 bases, J lost 5 bases, and 4 bases stayed unmatched. CDR3 residues: CAIRGPNNEQFF. The CDR3 DNA reads as TGTGCCATCAGGGGGCCAAACAATGAGCAGTTCTTC.

The gene calls are TRBV11-2 and TRBJ2-7; 8 nucleotides agree with TRBD2. Germline trimming cut 5 bases from V and 2 bases from J; bases unmatched to any gene: 8. The CDR3 runs 15 residues. In germline, CDR1 is SGHAT, CDR2 FQNNGV. The CDR3 region has the DNA TGTGCCAGCAGCGGTATAGCGGGACTCCCCTACGAGCAGTACTTC. Protein sequence: CASSGIAGLPYEQYF.

The chain carries TRBV2 and TRBJ2-1; 13 bases map to TRBD2. CDR1 SNHLY and CDR2 FYNNEI come from the germline V gene. With 3 bases clipped from V and 5 bases from J, the junction kept 4 bases outside the gene matches. This CDR3 comprises 16 residues. This chain's CDR3 is CASSEGLAGFNNEQFF. The CDR3 bases are TGTGCCAGCAGTGAGGGACTAGCGGGGTTTAACAATGAGCAGTTCTTC.

This sequence joins TRBV7-8 and TRBJ1-1; D remains ambiguous. Trimming pared 7 bases from V and 4 bases from J, leaving 10 bases between. The CDR3 is made up of 12 amino acids. CDR1 and CDR2 (germline): SGHVS, FQNEAQ. The CDR3 is CASTPGITEAFF. For the CDR3, the DNA is TGTGCCAGCACCCCGGGTATCACTGAAGCTTTCTTT. The full variable domain, its missing parts supplied by reference TRBV7-8 and TRBJ1-1, is GAGVSQSPRYKVAKRGQDVALRCDPISGHVSLFWYQQALGQGPEFLTYFQNEAQLDKSGLPSDRFFAERPEGSVSTLKIQRTQQEDSAVYLCASTPGITEAFFGQGTRLTVV.

The V call is TRBV5-4, the J call TRBJ2-1, with no clear D. Trimming pared 5 bases from V and 2 bases from J, leaving 11 bases between. The germline CDR1 and CDR2 sequences are SGHNT and YYREEE (reference sequence). The CDR3 is 14 amino acids. CDR3 amino acids: CASRGADTYNEQFF. The DNA for the CDR3 is TGTGCCAGCAGAGGAGCAGATACCTACAATGAGCAGTTCTTC.

The V gene is TRBV6-6, the J gene TRBJ1-2, with TRBD1 as a possible D gene (5 bases). CDR3 length: 16 amino acids. V was shortened by 2 bases and J by 0 bases, with 13 bases between the two germline ends. Per germline, CDR1 MNHNY and CDR2 SVGAGI (reference sequence). The CDR3 region is CASSYAGPPSNYGYTF. In nucleotides, the CDR3 is TGTGCCAGCAGTTACGCAGGGCCCCCTTCTAACTATGGCTACACCTTC.

This chain links TRBV5-4 with TRBJ2-1, with a tentative D call TRBD2 (6 bases). Per germline, CDR1 SGHNT and CDR2 YYREEE (reference sequence). The CDR3 length is 13 residues. With 0 bases removed from V and 9 bases from J, the gap between germline ends came to 10 bases. DNA for the CDR3: TGTGCCAGCAGCTTGGAAACTAGCCGTGAGCAGTTCTTC. Encoded protein: CASSLETSREQFF.

This clone was recorded only once. The V and J genes are TRBV9 and TRBJ1-1, with D possibly TRBD1 on 6 matching bases. This CDR3 region has 14 residues. The V and J ends lost 0 bases and 4 bases respectively, with 10 bases between them. Germline V gene data show CDR1 as SGDLS and CDR2 as YYNGEE. The CDR3 region is CASSVDRAPTEAFF. CDR3 bases: TGTGCCAGCAGCGTAGACAGGGCTCCCACTGAAGCTTTCTTT.

Concerning this clone itself: In the same sample, other DNA sequences code for this CDR3. This CDR3 reads CASSQGGEQAGYTF. CDR3 in DNA: TGTGCCAGCAGCCAAGGGGGAGAGCAAGCTGGCTACACCTTC. The chain combines TRBV4-2 with TRBJ1-2; D is unresolved. Germline CDR1 reads LGHNA; CDR2 reads YNFKEQ. With 1 base removed from V and 7 bases from J, the gap between germline ends came to 13 bases. This CDR3 region has 14 residues.

The genes are TRBV5-1 and TRBJ2-7, with 8 bases aligning to TRBD2. The germline CDR1 and CDR2 sequences are SGHRS and YFSETQ. This CDR3 has 14 amino acids. V dropped 4 bases and J dropped 3; count of bases not matched to a gene: 6. In DNA, the CDR3 is TGCGCCAGCAGCCCCTCGGGACTAGGCTACGAGCAGTACTTC. Translating it yields CASSPSGLGYEQYF.

V gene TRBV5-1 combines with J gene TRBJ2-7; 8 nucleotides match TRBD2. CDR1 is SGHRS, CDR2 YFSETQ, per germline. The CDR3 contains 15 residues. The trim removed 1 base at V and 1 base at J, leaving 4 bases unmatched. The CDR3 nucleotides read TGCGCCAGCAGCTTGAACGCGGGAGGTTCCTACGAGCAGTACTTC. Translation: CASSLNAGGSYEQYF.

J is TRBJ2-7 and V is TRBV4-1, with TRBD1 as a possible D gene (5 bases). The CDR3 spans 14 residues. Germline CDR1 and CDR2: MGHRA and YSYEKL. Trimming shortened V by 4 bases and J by 5 bases, and 15 bases separated the two germline ends. The CDR3 nucleotides read TGCGCCAGCAGCCCCCCAGGGAAGGACGACGAGCAGTACTTC. The encoded protein is CASSPPGKDDEQYF.

Written as DNA, the CDR3 is TGTGCCTGGAGCCCGGCGGGGCGGGAGATGGAGACCCAGTACTTC. It specifies CAWSPAGREMETQYF. The V call is TRBV30, the J call TRBJ2-5; the match to TRBD2 covers 7 bases. The length of the CDR3 is 15 residues. Germline V gives CDR1 GTSNPN, CDR2 SVGIG (reference sequence). J gave up 5 bases and V 3 bases, and 12 bases lay outside the gene matches.

The chain joins TRBV11-2 to TRBJ2-1; 14 bases map to TRBD2. Germline V gene lookup returns CDR1 SGHAT and CDR2 FQNNGV. CDR3 length: 17 amino acids. The junction had 11 bases not matched to a gene; V was cut back by 5 bases and J by 8 bases. The chain's CDR3 is CASSGAPGTSGSYEQFF. CDR3 DNA sequence: TGTGCCAGCAGCGGAGCCCCCGGGACTAGCGGGAGCTATGAGCAGTTCTTC.